These 3 T cell receptor beta chains came from one sample sequenced in a study of T cells in women clearing cervical HPV infection. The repertoire was sequenced with immunoSEQ multiplex PCR; TCRdb's copy has only in-frame clones and lacks some. The sample's table shows about 40,000 clones. The specimen sequenced was blood buffy coat. The receptors stem from a woman aged 18 to 69 with a cervical HPV16 infection that either progressed to CIN3+ or cleared (not recorded which).

Concerning this clone itself: From the germline J gene comes the end of the CDR3, since the read stops 3 residues before it. The V and J genes are TRBV2 and TRBJ2-7; D tentatively reads TRBD1 or TRBD2 (5 bases each). CDR1 and CDR2 (germline): SNHLY, FYNNEI. The CDR3 totals 14 residues. Deletions cut 2 bases from V and 4 bases from J, with 12 bases between. CDR3 DNA (partial): TGTGCCAGCAGTGAATCGAGGGGTGGATACGAG. Translating it yields CASSESRGGYE. In full, the CDR3 is CASSESRGGYEQYF. Using reference TRBV2 and TRBJ2-7 for the parts outside the CDR3, the full variable domain is EPEVTQTPSHQVTQMGQEVILRCVPISNHLYFYWYRQILGQKVEFLVSFYNNEISEKSEIFDDQFSVERPDGSNFTLKIRSTKLEDSAMYFCASSESRGGYEQYFGPGTRLTVT.

On this clone: Read sequence stops 3 residues before the CDR3 end, and the germline J gene provides the missing end. The chain recombines TRBV20-1 with TRBJ1-1, with TRBD1 identical over 9 bases. The V gene's germline CDR1 is DFQATT and CDR2 SNEGSKA (reference sequence). J gave up 0 bases and V 6 bases, and 5 bases lay outside the gene matches. This CDR3 contains 14 residues. The chain's CDR3 is CSAVGQGMNTEAFF. The sequenced part of the CDR3 DNA is TGCAGTGCAGTAGGACAGGGGATGAACACTGAA.

Of note for this clone: The read stops 3 residues short of the end of the CDR3; the missing end is completed from the germline J gene. V gene TRBV19 combines with J gene TRBJ2-2; D is unclear. Germline CDR1 LNHDA, CDR2 SQIVND (reference sequence). The CDR3 has 13 residues. The DNA read from the CDR3 is TGTGCCAGTAGTGGTGACGACAATCAAAAG. Its translation: CASSGDDNQK. In full, the CDR3 is CASSGDDNQKLFF.